This TCR beta chain was recorded in a study of T cells in Graves' hyperthyroidism and ophthalmopathy. Researchers took RNA transcripts and amplified the TCR beta CDR3 regions from them. In the first-round RT-PCR of the TCR CDR3, the HTBI primer set was used. TCRdb used MiXCR to reprocess the multiplex PCR reads, holding one entry per CDR3 protein. The sample lists about 180,000 distinct CDR3 sequences, about 18% occurring once. The study's findings and limits: Before onset, by a median of around 6.4 months, the model predicted ophthalmopathy.

This clonotype was found many times. Its matching antigen is unknown. The clonotype comes from a woman aged 45-60 years with Graves' hyperthyroidism. The source material was blood.

The CDR3 bases are TGTGCCAGCAGTTCAAGGACAGGGATCATGAACACTGAAGCTTTCTTT. Its translation is CASSSRTGIMNTEAFF. This chain links TRBV27 with TRBJ1-1; TRBD1 matches at 8 bases. The germline V gene encodes CDR1 MNHEY and CDR2 SMNVEV (reference sequence). J gave up 0 bases and V 4 bases, and 7 bases lay outside the gene matches. The length of the CDR3 is 16 residues.